The rows below give T cell receptor beta chains drawn from one sample of a study of blood T cell repertoires in COVID-19. Only in-frame clones appear in the TCRdb table, and some are missing; sequencing was by immunoSEQ multiplex PCR. This repertoire shows approximately 120,000 clones, approximately 84% found once; its top ten account for around 13%. Sequenced: peripheral blood. These receptors were taken from a human donor in a cohort sampled during active COVID-19. The CDR3 runs from the conserved cysteine through the conserved F or W. D genes are given only for firm matches. Expanded clones are given a class, and other clones once, few, many or no size at all.

NA	TRBV2	TRBJ1-1	NA	CASSDRGNTEAFF	TGTGCCAGCAGTGACAGGGGGAACACTGAAGCTTTCTTT
TRBD1	TRBV18	TRBJ2-1	NA	CASSPPVQDRGKGYNEQFF	TGTGCCAGCTCACCACCGGTACAGGACAGGGGTAAGGGTTACAATGAGCAGTTCTTC
TRBD2	TRBV27	TRBJ2-5	NA	CASSLSAGGGETQYF	TGTGCCAGCAGTTTATCTGCGGGGGGCGGAGAGACCCAGTACTTC
TRBD2	TRBV6-6	TRBJ2-3	NA	CASSRGLAGGTDTQYF	TGTGCCAGCAGTAGGGGACTAGCGGGGGGGACAGATACGCAGTATTTT
NA	TRBV6-2/TRBV6-3	TRBJ1-2	NA	CASSHSTENYYGYTF	TGTGCCAGCAGCCACAGCACAGAGAACTACTATGGCTACACCTTC
NA	TRBV11-2	TRBJ2-1	NA	CASRGGADNEQFF	TGTGCCAGCAGGGGGGGGGCCGACAATGAGCAGTTCTTC
TRBD1	TRBV29-1	TRBJ1-5	NA	CSVEDSQGGNQPQHF	TGCAGCGTTGAAGACTCACAGGGGGGCAATCAGCCCCAGCATTTT
TRBD1	TRBV6-2/TRBV6-3	TRBJ1-2	NA	CASSYPAGGGYTF	TGTGCCAGCAGTTACCCGGCAGGGGGTGGCTACACCTTC
NA	TRBV20-1	TRBJ1-6	NA	CSASRSLGRVNSPLHF	TGCAGTGCTAGTCGTTCGCTAGGCAGGGTTAATTCACCCCTCCACTTT
TRBD2	TRBV2	TRBJ2-3	NA	CASSPRTSGGIDTQYF	TGTGCCAGCAGTCCACGGACTAGCGGGGGGATCGATACGCAGTATTTT
NA	TRBV5-1	TRBJ1-1	once	CASSLGALESTEAFF	TGCGCCAGCAGCTTAGGGGCCCTGGAAAGCACTGAAGCTTTCTTT
NA	TRBV6-1	TRBJ2-1	NA	CASSDRGDNEQFF	TGTGCCAGCAGTGACAGGGGGGACAATGAGCAGTTCTTC
NA	TRBV4-2	TRBJ1-1	NA	CASSLDSGQTEAFF	TGTGCCAGCAGCCTAGACAGCGGTCAGACTGAAGCTTTCTTT
NA	TRBV25-1	TRBJ1-4	once	CASSAFEGRGGEKLFF	TGTGCCAGCAGTGCTTTCGAGGGGCGGGGAGGTGAAAAACTGTTTTTT
TRBD1	TRBV15	TRBJ1-2	NA	CATSSPTGRGMLGYTF	TGTGCCACCAGCAGTCCCACAGGCAGGGGGATGCTTGGCTACACCTTC
NA	TRBV12-3/TRBV12-4	TRBJ2-7	NA	CASSSRALYEQYF	TGTGCCAGCAGTTCTAGAGCTCTCTACGAGCAGTACTTC
NA	TRBV5-8	TRBJ1-2	NA	CASSLETLVGYTF	TGTGCCAGCAGCTTGGAGACTCTGGTCGGCTACACCTTC
NA	TRBV10-3	TRBJ1-4	NA	CAISATGTTNEKLFF	TGTGCCATCAGCGCTACAGGGACAACTAATGAAAAACTGTTTTTT